This TCR beta chain emerged from a study of blood T cell repertoires in COVID-19. V trimming: 2 bases; J trimming: 7 bases; junction bases outside the gene matches: 10. The CDR3 has 15 residues. The V gene's germline CDR1 is MNHEY and CDR2 SMNVEV (reference sequence). TCRdb keeps only in-frame clones here, not all; method: immunoSEQ multiplex PCR. This sample carries approximately 330,000 clones, approximately 88% of them seen once, and the ten largest clones take just over 9.5%. Material for sequencing was peripheral blood. J is TRBJ2-7 and V is TRBV27; TRBD1 aligns across 8 bases. This TCR derives from a man aged 25-45 years with COVID-19, enrolled during active disease. CDR3 bases: TGTGCCAGCAGTTTAAACGGCAGGGGGCGAGGGGAGCAGTACTTC. It encodes CASSLNGRGRGEQYF.